This T cell receptor beta chain emerged from a study of T-cell reconstitution after alpha-beta-depleted transplantation in children. Whole-study results and caveats: By about two months after transplant, alpha-beta T cells reportedly arose from several hundred graft clones that had expanded.

The V end lost 1 base, the J end lost 4 bases, and 7 bases lay between the germline ends. The CDR3 extends over 13 amino acids. Per germline, CDR1 MDHEN and CDR2 SYDVKM. This clonotype has more than one count but fewer than ten. Its target is not known. The authors prepared the TCRbeta library with unique molecular identifiers. TCRdb recomputed calls from the PCR reads with MiXCR, one row per CDR3 protein. Of 450,000 to 700,000 distinct CDR3 sequences in the sample, 25% to 30% are singletons; the top ten hold around a third. This sample comprised PBMCs, obtained before TCRalphabeta/CD19-depleted stem cell transplant. This sequence joins TRBV28 and TRBJ2-5, with D unclear. The sequence came from a boy under two years old with Wiskott-Aldrich syndrome, due to receive a stem cell transplant. CDR3 sequence: CASSLSKVETQYF. The CDR3 nucleotides are TGTGCCAGCAGTTTATCTAAGGTAGAGACCCAGTACTTC.